This T cell receptor beta chain was found in a study of blood T cell repertoires in COVID-19. Study in general: Whether acute or convalescent, the COVID-19 samples came from the United States, Italy and Spain. Sources were T cells, B-cell-depleted T cells, or PBMCs; the material itself was cDNA or gDNA.

Germline CDR1 is SGHNT and CDR2 is YYREEE (reference sequence). This CDR3 is 16 amino acids long. The J segment lost 4 bases and the V segment lost 1 base, leaving 7 bases of the junction unmatched. Per the original data handling: From reference gene primer amplification, estimates of nucleated cell counts were derived. The repertoire was sequenced with immunoSEQ multiplex PCR; TCRdb's copy has only in-frame clones and lacks some. The V and J calls and clone size are taken from that table; D and trimming were inferred from the DNA. The table lists about 83,000 clones, about 92% of them singletons. This TCR was recovered from a woman at least 80 years old with active or convalescent COVID-19. V usage is TRBV5-4 and J usage is TRBJ1-5; 8 bases fit TRBD1. Material: peripheral blood. Here the CDR3 reads CASSLYGQGGNQPQHF. CDR3 nucleotide sequence: TGTGCCAGCAGCTTGTACGGACAGGGAGGGAATCAGCCCCAGCATTTT.